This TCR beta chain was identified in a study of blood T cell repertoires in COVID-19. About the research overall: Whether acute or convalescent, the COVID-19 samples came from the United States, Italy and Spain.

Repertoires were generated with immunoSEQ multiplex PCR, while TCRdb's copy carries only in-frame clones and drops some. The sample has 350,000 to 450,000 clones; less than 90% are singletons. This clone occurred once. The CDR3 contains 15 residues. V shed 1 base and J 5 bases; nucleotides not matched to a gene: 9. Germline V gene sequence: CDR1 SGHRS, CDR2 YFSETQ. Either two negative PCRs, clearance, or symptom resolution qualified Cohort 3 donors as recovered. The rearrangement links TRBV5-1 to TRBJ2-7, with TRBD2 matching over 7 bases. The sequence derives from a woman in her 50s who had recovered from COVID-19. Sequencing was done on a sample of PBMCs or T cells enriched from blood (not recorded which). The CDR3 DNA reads TGCGCCAGCAGCTTGTTGGCGGGGGATCGGAACGAGCAGTACTTC. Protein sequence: CASSLLAGDRNEQYF.